A single sample gave rise to the 23 T cell receptor beta chains below, sequenced in a study of regulatory T cells in long-lasting Graves disease. Described time point: newly diagnosed GD, antithyroid drugs for less than 3 months. From RNA extracted from PBMCs, the TCR library was made. Arm-PCR of CDR3 regions and iRepertoire HTBI primers were used to build TCR beta libraries. TCRdb independently ran MiXCR on the multiplex PCR reads; one entry per CDR3 protein. Among hundreds of thousands of distinct CDR3 sequences listed, roughly 15% were seen once. These data were also reused for a study on T cells in Graves' hyperthyroidism and ophthalmopathy.

The sequenced sample was peripheral blood mononuclear cells (PBMCs), obtained at new diagnosis, from a patient treated with antithyroid drugs. These receptors all come from a woman in her twenties or thirties with Graves disease.

This clonotype was seen a few times. The chain carries TRBV19 and TRBJ2-1, with D perhaps TRBD2 (6 bases). Trimming cost V 10 bases and J 3 bases, with 16 bases left between them. CDR3 size: 14 residues. The germline CDR1 and CDR2 sequences are LNHDA and SQIVND (reference sequence). In DNA form, the CDR3 reads TGTGCCACATCTCGGGACTCCTACTACAATGAGCAGTTCTTC. Residues: CATSRDSYYNEQFF.

This clonotype was recorded at least ten times. V gene TRBV9 combines with J gene TRBJ2-7; D ambiguous. The CDR3 totals 15 residues. Germline assignment: CDR1 SGDLS and CDR2 YYNGEE. Trimming cost V 1 base and J 4 bases, with 15 bases left between them. In DNA, the CDR3 is TGTGCCAGCAGCGTATCCCCAGAGAGAAGATACGAGCAGTACTTC. It translates to CASSVSPERRYEQYF.

The chain has TRBV30 and TRBJ2-1; TRBD2 aligns across 11 bases. Germline V gives CDR1 GTSNPN, CDR2 SVGIG (reference sequence). Unmatched junction bases numbered 8, after V lost 0 bases and J lost 10 bases. The CDR3 is 15 amino acids. The CDR3 nucleotides are TGTGCCTGGAGTGTAGGTACTAGCGGGAGCGGCGAGCAGTTCTTC. It encodes CAWSVGTSGSGEQFF.

This clonotype was recorded many times. The chain links TRBV28 to TRBJ1-1, with D hard to call. Trimming cost V 2 bases and J 5 bases, with 15 bases left between them. The CDR3 has 15 residues. Germline CDR1 and CDR2: MDHEN and SYDVKM. DNA of the CDR3: TGTGCCAGCAGTTTAGGAGGTCTTGTTGGTACTGAAGCTTTCTTT. Protein: CASSLGGLVGTEAFF.

The genes are TRBV2 and TRBJ2-7; D possibly corresponds to TRBD1 (5 bases). CDR3 length: 14 amino acids. In germline, CDR1 is SNHLY, CDR2 FYNNEI. Trimming cost V 8 bases and J 7 bases, with 21 bases left between them. The CDR3 sequence is CASRREQGLSEQYF. CDR3 sequence (DNA): TGTGCCAGCCGCCGTGAGCAGGGTCTTTCTGAGCAGTACTTC.

In this sample, this clonotype turned up a few times. CDR3 sequence: CASSLLGANEQYF. The CDR3 nucleotides read TGTGCCAGCAGTTTGCTAGGCGCCAACGAGCAGTACTTC. The chain links TRBV27 to TRBJ2-7; D is unresolved. Deletions cut 3 bases from V and 5 bases from J, with 11 bases between. Germline V gene lookup returns CDR1 MNHEY and CDR2 SMNVEV (reference sequence). The CDR3 covers 13 residues.

V gene TRBV18 combines with J gene TRBJ1-1; no clear D gene. The CDR3 runs 15 residues. V lost 0 bases and J lost 7, with 15 bases in between. Germline V lookup: CDR1 KGHSH, CDR2 LQKENI. The CDR3 DNA reads TGTGCCAGCTCACCACCTCGGGGAGGAATAGGTGAAGCTTTCTTT. Its translation is CASSPPRGGIGEAFF.

J is TRBJ2-5 and V is TRBV27; no clear D gene. This CDR3 spans 15 amino acids. With 5 bases removed from V and 5 bases from J, the gap between germline ends came to 18 bases. Germline CDR1 MNHEY, CDR2 SMNVEV (reference sequence). The CDR3 nucleotides are TGTGCCAGCAGTGCCTCCAGGCTTAGTCTGGAGACCCAGTACTTC. Translating gives CASSASRLSLETQYF.

The V and J genes are TRBV25-1 and TRBJ2-7, with a weak D call TRBD2 (6 bases). The V end lost 2 bases, the J end lost 0 bases, and 11 bases lay between the germline ends. This CDR3 contains 15 residues. The germline CDR1 and CDR2 sequences are MGHDK and SYGVNS. The CDR3 sequence is CASSEIAGFSYEQYF. The DNA for the CDR3 is TGTGCCAGCAGTGAAATTGCGGGGTTCTCCTACGAGCAGTACTTC.

Many counts were recorded for this clonotype. The chain recombines TRBV20-1 with TRBJ2-1, with a possible D match to TRBD1 (5 bases). The V end lost 3 bases, the J end lost 8 bases, and 17 bases lay between the germline ends. This CDR3 has 14 amino acids. Germline CDR1 is DFQATT and CDR2 is SNEGSKA (reference sequence). CDR3 sequence: CSARGLAPSDEQFF. CDR3 nucleotides: TGCAGTGCTAGGGGGCTCGCCCCCTCGGATGAGCAGTTCTTC.

A few counts support this clonotype. The chain carries TRBV29-1 and TRBJ2-3; maybe TRBD2 (6 bases). From germline, CDR1 is SQVTM and CDR2 ANQGSEA. V was shortened by 7 bases and J by 1 base, with 18 bases between the two germline ends. The CDR3 covers 15 residues. The DNA of the CDR3 is TGCAGCGAAATGGGGGGAGAAGGTCGCACAGATACGCAGTATTTT. Amino acids: CSEMGGEGRTDTQYF.

This clonotype was counted many times. The rearrangement links TRBV7-2 to TRBJ2-2; no firm D call. The germline gives CDR1 SGHTA, CDR2 FQGNSA. V lost 0 bases to trimming and J lost 5 bases, with 4 bases between them. The CDR3 has 13 residues. The CDR3 protein is CASSLAETGELFF. The CDR3 DNA reads TGTGCCAGCAGCTTAGCGGAAACCGGGGAGCTGTTTTTT.

This clonotype was seen at least ten times. This chain joins TRBV12-3 or TRBV12-4 and TRBJ1-6, with D maybe TRBD1 (6 bases). The CDR3 covers 14 residues. Trimming left V 6 bases short and J 10 bases short, with 16 bases between. The CDR3 loop reads CASRKQGSHSPLHF. The CDR3 bases are TGTGCCAGCAGAAAACAGGGTTCCCACTCACCCCTCCACTTT.

This clonotype was detected ten times or more. The chain uses TRBV28 and TRBJ2-5; D perhaps matches TRBD2 (5 bases). Trimming pared 9 bases from V and 4 bases from J, leaving 12 bases between. Germline CDR1 MDHEN, CDR2 SYDVKM. The CDR3 runs to 12 residues. In DNA, the CDR3 is TGTGCCAGTCGAGGGTTGAGAGAGACCCAGTACTTC. The encoded protein is CASRGLRETQYF.

This clonotype was recorded a few times. This chain joins TRBV7-9 and TRBJ2-7; perhaps TRBD1 as D (5 bases). The V and J ends lost 6 bases and 4 bases respectively, with 19 bases between them. The germline gives CDR1 SEHNR, CDR2 FQNEAQ (reference sequence). The CDR3 length is 15 residues. CDR3 bases: TGTGCCAGCAGTTTTACAGGAGAGAATAGATACGAGCAGTACTTC. As protein: CASSFTGENRYEQYF.

This clonotype was observed a few times. This sequence joins TRBV3-1 and TRBJ2-7; 8 nucleotides line up with TRBD2. CDR3 length: 15 residues. Germline loops: CDR1 LGHDT, CDR2 YNNKEL (reference sequence). V dropped 0 bases and J dropped 3; count of bases not matched to a gene: 4. CDR3 in DNA: TGTGCCAGCAGCCAAGATCCGGGACTAGGCTACGAGCAGTACTTC. Protein sequence: CASSQDPGLGYEQYF.

CDR3 nucleotide sequence: TGTGCCAGTAGCAGGAGCGGGAGCGAGGTCCACGAGCAGTACTTC. It specifies CASSRSGSEVHEQYF. V and J are TRBV19 and TRBJ2-7; 8 bases agree with TRBD2. V lost 6 bases to trimming and J lost 5 bases; unmatched junction nucleotides: 12. Germline V gene lookup returns CDR1 LNHDA and CDR2 SQIVND (reference sequence). This CDR3 is built from 15 residues.

This clonotype came up many times. The rearrangement joins TRBV24-1 to TRBJ2-1; D assignment may be TRBD1 or TRBD2 (6 bases each). Germline CDR1 reads KGHDR; CDR2 reads SFDVKD. V lost 5 bases and J lost 0, with 13 bases in between. The CDR3 is 16 residues long. CDR3 sequence reads: CATSVVEGGSYNEQFF. CDR3 in DNA: TGTGCCACCAGTGTAGTAGAGGGGGGCTCCTACAATGAGCAGTTCTTC.

The J gene is TRBJ2-3, the V gene TRBV30; D remains unclear. Trimming removed 5 bases from V and 3 bases from J, with 9 bases in between. The CDR3 sequence is 12 residues long. CDR1 and CDR2 from the germline V gene are GTSNPN and SVGIG (reference sequence). The CDR3 nucleotides read TGTGCCTGGCTCCGGGCTACAGATACGCAGTATTTT. Its translation: CAWLRATDTQYF.

The CDR3 loop is CASSVNSGNEQFF. CDR3 nucleotide sequence: TGTGCCAGCAGCGTCAACAGCGGGAACGAGCAGTTCTTC. The chain links TRBV9 to TRBJ2-1; TRBD2 matches at 7 bases. V lost 2 bases and J lost 10; bases outside the gene matches: 6. CDR1 is SGDLS and CDR2 is YYNGEE in the germline V gene. The CDR3 sequence is 13 residues long.

This clonotype was detected ten times or more. CDR3 DNA: TGCAGTGCTAGGGACGGGACTAGCGGGTTGGGTACGCAGTATTTT. Residues: CSARDGTSGLGTQYF. The chain links TRBV20-1 to TRBJ2-3; 12 bases map to TRBD2. This CDR3 has 15 amino acids. V gave up 3 bases and J gave up 8 bases; unmatched junction bases: 9. The germline V gene encodes CDR1 DFQATT and CDR2 SNEGSKA (reference sequence).

This clonotype has just a few counts. The chain employs TRBV6-1 and TRBJ1-4; no clear D. In germline, CDR1 is MNHNS, CDR2 SASEGT. V was clipped by 6 bases and J by 3 bases, with 11 bases between them. CDR3 size: 14 residues. Here the CDR3 reads CASRQEPPNEKLFF. CDR3 in DNA: TGTGCCAGCAGGCAGGAACCTCCTAATGAAAAACTGTTTTTT.

The rearrangement joins TRBV30 to TRBJ2-7; D gene uncertain. Germline-derived CDR1 and CDR2 are GTSNPN and SVGIG (reference sequence). V was clipped by 5 bases and J by 5 bases, with 19 bases between them. The CDR3 is 14 amino acids. The CDR3 nucleotides read TGTGCCTGGGATTCCCCTGCATTCGTTGACGAGCAGTACTTC. Its translation: CAWDSPAFVDEQYF. The full variable domain, with the rest looked up from reference TRBV30 and TRBJ2-7, is SQTIHQWPATLVQPVGSPLSLECTVEGTSNPNLYWYRQAAGRGLQLLFYSVGIGQISSEVPQNLSASRPQDRQFILSSKKLLLSDSGFYLCAWDSPAFVDEQYFGPGTRLTVT.